This T cell receptor (beta chain) was retrieved from a study of Tregs in tolerant kidney transplant recipients. Study-wide results and caveats: The most relevant donor-specific Treg TCRbeta repertoire apparently came from expansion with activated donor B cells.

The ends were cut back, 3 bases at V and 4 bases at J, with 12 bases in the middle. Germline V lookup: CDR1 MNHEY, CDR2 SMNVEV (reference sequence). The CDR3 totals 14 residues. Sequenced by immunoSEQ multiplex PCR; TCRdb stores in-frame clones only, minus some. This sample carries 40,000 to 50,000 clones, roughly nine tenths of them seen once, and the ten largest clones take around 16%. Comment on this clone: Its target is not known.

Related graft donors supplied nonmyeloablative bone marrow transplants, and mixed chimerism was transient. The rearrangement links TRBV27 to TRBJ1-1; no firm D call. This specimen was CD8+ T cells from blood (PBMCs), taken 12 months after the transplant. The receptor was derived from a human patient who received a combined kidney and bone marrow transplant. Some T cells may originate from the graft donor. Written as DNA, the CDR3 is TGTGCCAGCAGTTTTTTGGGCCTACCCACTGAAGCTTTCTTT. It specifies CASSFLGLPTEAFF.